This TCR beta chain was retrieved from a study of blood T cell repertoires in COVID-19. Study details: PBMCs, B-cell-depleted T cells, or T cells were the source of the cDNA or gDNA that made up the material.

Participant ages covered roughly 18 to 89 years across 25 or so US areas. Participant-reported clinical history was the basis for cohort assignment. Two negative PCRs, clearance, or symptom resolution were required of recovered Cohort 3 donors. This CDR3 is 14 amino acids long. Trimming stripped 6 bases from V and 8 bases from J, with 14 bases between. CDR1 is SGHTA and CDR2 is FQGNSA in the germline V gene. Measured with immunoSEQ multiplex PCR; TCRdb has only the in-frame clones, and not every one. The table includes a few hundred thousand clones, about nine tenths detected once. The receptor's source is a woman between 40 and 55 years old who had recovered from COVID-19. The sequenced material came from PBMCs or T cells enriched from blood (not recorded which). This sequence joins TRBV7-2 and TRBJ1-6; possible D gene TRBD1, 5 bases. The CDR3 coding sequence is TGTGCCAGCAGGTTACAGGTTCAGGATTCACCCCTCCACTTT. Its protein is CASRLQVQDSPLHF.